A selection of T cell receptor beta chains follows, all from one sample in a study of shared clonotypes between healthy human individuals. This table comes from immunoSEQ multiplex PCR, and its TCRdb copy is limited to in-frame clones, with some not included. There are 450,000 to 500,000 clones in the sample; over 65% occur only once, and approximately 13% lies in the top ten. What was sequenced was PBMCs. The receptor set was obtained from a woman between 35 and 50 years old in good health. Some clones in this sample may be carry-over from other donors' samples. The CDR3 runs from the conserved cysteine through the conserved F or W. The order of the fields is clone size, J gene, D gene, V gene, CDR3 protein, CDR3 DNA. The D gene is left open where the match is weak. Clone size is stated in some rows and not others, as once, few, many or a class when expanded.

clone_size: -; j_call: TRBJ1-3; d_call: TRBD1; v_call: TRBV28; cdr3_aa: CASRPGQGKTGNTIYF; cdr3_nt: TGTGCCAGCAGACCGGGACAGGGAAAAACTGGAAACACCATATATTTT
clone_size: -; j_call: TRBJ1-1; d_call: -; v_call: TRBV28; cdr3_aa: CASSPWLANTEAFF; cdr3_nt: TGTGCCAGCAGTCCATGGCTGGCGAACACTGAAGCTTTCTTT
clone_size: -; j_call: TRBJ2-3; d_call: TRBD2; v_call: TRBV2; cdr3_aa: CASKEREATDTQYF; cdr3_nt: TGTGCCAGCAAAGAGCGGGAGGCCACAGATACGCAGTATTTT
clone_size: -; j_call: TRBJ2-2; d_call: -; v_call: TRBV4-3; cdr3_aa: CASSQGTGANTGELFF; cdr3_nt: TGCGCCAGCAGCCAAGGGACGGGAGCCAACACCGGGGAGCTGTTTTTT
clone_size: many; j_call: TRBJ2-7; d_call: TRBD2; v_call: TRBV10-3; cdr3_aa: CAIRPGTSGNYEQYF; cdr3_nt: TGTGCCATCAGACCTGGGACTAGCGGGAACTACGAGCAGTACTTC
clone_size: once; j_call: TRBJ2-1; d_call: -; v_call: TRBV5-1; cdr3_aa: CASSLEGLGSYNEQFF; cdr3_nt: TGCGCCAGCAGCTTGGAAGGCTTGGGCTCCTACAATGAGCAGTTCTTC
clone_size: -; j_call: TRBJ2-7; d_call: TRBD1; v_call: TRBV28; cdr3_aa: CASSSGQADEQYF; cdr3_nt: TGTGCCAGCAGCTCCGGACAGGCTGACGAGCAGTACTTC
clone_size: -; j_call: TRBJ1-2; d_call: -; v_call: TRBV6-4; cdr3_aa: CASRPSGGDYGYTF; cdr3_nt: TGTGCCAGCAGGCCGAGTGGGGGCGACTATGGCTACACCTTC
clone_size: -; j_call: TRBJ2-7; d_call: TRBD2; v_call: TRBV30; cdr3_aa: CAWRSALSGRFYEQYF; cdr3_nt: TGTGCCTGGAGGTCCGCCCTCAGCGGGAGGTTTTACGAGCAGTACTTC
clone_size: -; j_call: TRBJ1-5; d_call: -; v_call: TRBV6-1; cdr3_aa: CASTNWGFEPQHF; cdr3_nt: TGTGCCAGCACCAACTGGGGTTTTGAGCCCCAGCATTTT
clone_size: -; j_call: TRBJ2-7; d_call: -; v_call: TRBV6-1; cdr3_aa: CASSEPGEVVYEQYF; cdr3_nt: TGTGCCAGCAGTGAACCGGGGGAGGTGGTCTACGAGCAGTACTTC
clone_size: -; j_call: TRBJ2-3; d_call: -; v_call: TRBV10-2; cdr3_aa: CASSLGGGTDTQYF; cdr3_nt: TGCGCCAGCAGCCTGGGCGGGGGCACAGATACGCAGTATTTT
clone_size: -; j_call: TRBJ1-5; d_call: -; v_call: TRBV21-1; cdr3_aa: CASSPPRSQGGLSQYLRPQHF; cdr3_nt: TGTGCCAGCAGCCCCCCCCGGTCGCAGGGGGGCCTATCCCAATACCTACGGCCCCAGCATTTT
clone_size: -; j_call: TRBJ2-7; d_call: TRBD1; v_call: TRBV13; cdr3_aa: CASSSAEDRSYEQYF; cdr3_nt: TGTGCCAGCAGCTCAGCGGAGGACAGGTCCTACGAGCAGTACTTC
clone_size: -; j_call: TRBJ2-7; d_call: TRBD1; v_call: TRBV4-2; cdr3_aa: CASSLLTGAVYEQYF; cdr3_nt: TGTGCCAGCAGCCTTTTAACAGGGGCGGTCTACGAGCAGTACTTC
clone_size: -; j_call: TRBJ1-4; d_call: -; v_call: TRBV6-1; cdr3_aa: CASSAPGALKEKLFF; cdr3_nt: TGTGCCAGCAGTGCACCGGGGGCGTTGAAGGAAAAACTGTTTTTT
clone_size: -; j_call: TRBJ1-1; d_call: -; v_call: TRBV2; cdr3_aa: CASSSRSRQNTEAFF; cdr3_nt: TGTGCCAGCAGCTCGCGTTCAAGGCAGAACACTGAAGCTTTCTTT
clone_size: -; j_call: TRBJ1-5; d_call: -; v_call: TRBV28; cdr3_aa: CASTFPPGSTGQPQHF; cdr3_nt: TGTGCCAGCACCTTCCCCCCGGGGAGCACAGGGCAGCCCCAGCATTTT
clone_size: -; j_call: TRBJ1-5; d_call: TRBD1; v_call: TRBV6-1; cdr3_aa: CASTGQGNQPQHF; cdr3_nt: TGTGCCAGCACCGGACAGGGCAATCAGCCCCAGCATTTT
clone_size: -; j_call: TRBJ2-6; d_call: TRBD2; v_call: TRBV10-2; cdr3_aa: CATTGLAGFGANVLTF; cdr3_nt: TGCGCCACCACCGGACTAGCGGGATTTGGGGCCAACGTCCTGACTTTC
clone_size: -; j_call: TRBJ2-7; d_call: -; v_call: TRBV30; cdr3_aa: CAWSADQGLGYEQYF; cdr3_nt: TGTGCCTGGAGCGCAGACCAGGGGTTAGGTTACGAGCAGTACTTC
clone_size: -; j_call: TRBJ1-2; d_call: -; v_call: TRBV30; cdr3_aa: CAWNSGNGYTF; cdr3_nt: TGTGCCTGGAACTCAGGGAATGGCTACACCTTC
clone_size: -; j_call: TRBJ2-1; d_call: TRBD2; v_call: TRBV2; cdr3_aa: CASSLIPGGNEQFF; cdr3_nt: TGTGCCAGCAGCCTCATCCCGGGGGGGAATGAGCAGTTCTTC
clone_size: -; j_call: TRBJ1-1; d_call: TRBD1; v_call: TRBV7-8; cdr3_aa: CASSLAGGMNTEAFF; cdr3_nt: TGTGCCAGCAGCCTCGCAGGGGGGATGAACACTGAAGCTTTCTTT
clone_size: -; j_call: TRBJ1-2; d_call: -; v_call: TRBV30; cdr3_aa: CAWFPVGYGYTF; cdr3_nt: TGTGCCTGGTTCCCCGTGGGCTATGGCTACACCTTC
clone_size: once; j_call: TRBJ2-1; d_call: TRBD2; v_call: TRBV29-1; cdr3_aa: CSVGGTSGRPYNEQFF; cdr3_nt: TGCAGCGTTGGGGGGACTAGCGGGAGACCCTACAATGAGCAGTTCTTC
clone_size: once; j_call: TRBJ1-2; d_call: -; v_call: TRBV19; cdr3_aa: CASSIGTGSGYTF; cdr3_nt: TGTGCCAGTAGTATAGGAACCGGGTCGGGCTACACCTTC
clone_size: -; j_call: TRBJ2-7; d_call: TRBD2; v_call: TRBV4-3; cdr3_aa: CASSQVYAGVYEQYF; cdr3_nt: TGCGCCAGCAGCCAAGTCTACGCGGGAGTCTACGAGCAGTACTTC
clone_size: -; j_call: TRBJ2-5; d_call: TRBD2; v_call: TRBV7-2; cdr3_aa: CASSAGLAGDRPQYF; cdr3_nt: TGTGCCAGCAGCGCGGGACTAGCGGGAGACCGGCCCCAGTACTTC
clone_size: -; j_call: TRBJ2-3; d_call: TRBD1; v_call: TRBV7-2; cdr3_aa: CASSPWDSYGADTQYF; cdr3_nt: TGTGCCAGCAGCCCCTGGGACAGCTACGGAGCAGATACGCAGTATTTT
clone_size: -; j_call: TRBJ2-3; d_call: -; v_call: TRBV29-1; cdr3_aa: CSVVRGWDTDTQYF; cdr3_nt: TGCAGCGTTGTAAGGGGTTGGGACACAGATACGCAGTATTTT
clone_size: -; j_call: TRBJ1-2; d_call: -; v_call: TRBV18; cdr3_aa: CASSPPVGYGYTF; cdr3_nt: TGTGCCAGCTCACCACCGGTAGGCTATGGCTACACCTTC
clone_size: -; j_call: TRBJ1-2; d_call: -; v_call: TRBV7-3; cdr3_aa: CASSLTAAAGAYGYTF; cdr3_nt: TGTGCCAGCAGCTTAACGGCGGCGGCCGGGGCCTATGGCTACACCTTC